The clone carrying this TCR beta chain was recorded a few times. The CDR3 totals 12 residues. CDR1 and CDR2 from the germline V gene are MDHEN and SYDVKM. The ends were cut back, 4 bases at V and 8 bases at J, with 11 bases in the middle. This sample is part of a study of blood T cells in healthy people across ages. Each donor was a healthy Caucasian individual from Russia, aged about 6 to 95. A sample-barcoded 5' primer and a J-beta primer mix were used in a second PCR of roughly 6 to 12 cycles. A single record per CDR3 protein comes from TCRdb applying MiXCR to the 5' RACE reads. The data hold some 750,000 distinct CDR3 sequences, with approximately 21% observed a single time.

Sequenced sample: blood. This receptor was obtained from a man aged 65 to 85 in good health. This chain uses TRBV28 with TRBJ1-1, with D uncertain. The CDR3 coding sequence is TGTGCCAGCAGTTCCAGCCTAAAGGAAGCTTTCTTT. Translating gives CASSSSLKEAFF.